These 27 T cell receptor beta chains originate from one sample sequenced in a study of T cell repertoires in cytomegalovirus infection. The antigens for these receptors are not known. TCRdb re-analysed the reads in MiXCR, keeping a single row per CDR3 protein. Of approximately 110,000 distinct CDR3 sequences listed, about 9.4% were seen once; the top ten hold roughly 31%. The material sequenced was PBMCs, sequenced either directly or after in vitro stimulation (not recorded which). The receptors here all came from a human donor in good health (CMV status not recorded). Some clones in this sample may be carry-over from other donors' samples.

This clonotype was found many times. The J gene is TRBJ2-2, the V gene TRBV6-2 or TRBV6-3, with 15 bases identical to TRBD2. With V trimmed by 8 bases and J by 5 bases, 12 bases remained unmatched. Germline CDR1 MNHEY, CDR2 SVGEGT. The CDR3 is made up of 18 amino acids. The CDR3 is CASGLPGLAGGPTGELFF. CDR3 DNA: TGTGCCAGCGGTCTCCCGGGACTAGCGGGAGGACCTACCGGGGAGCTGTTTTTT.

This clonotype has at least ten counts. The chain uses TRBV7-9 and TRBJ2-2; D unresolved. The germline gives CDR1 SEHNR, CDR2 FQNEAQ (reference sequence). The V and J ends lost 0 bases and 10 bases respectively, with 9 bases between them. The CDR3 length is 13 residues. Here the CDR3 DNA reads TGTGCCAGCAGCTTAGCGCTTCCGGTGGAGCTGTTTTTT. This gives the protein CASSLALPVELFF.

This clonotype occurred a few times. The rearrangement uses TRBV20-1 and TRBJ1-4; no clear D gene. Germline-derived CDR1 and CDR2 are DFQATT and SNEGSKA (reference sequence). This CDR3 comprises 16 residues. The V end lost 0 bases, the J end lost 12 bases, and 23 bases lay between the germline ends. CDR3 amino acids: CSARDPETSSSGELFF. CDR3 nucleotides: TGCAGTGCTAGAGATCCGGAGACATCCTCCTCTGGTGAACTGTTTTTT.

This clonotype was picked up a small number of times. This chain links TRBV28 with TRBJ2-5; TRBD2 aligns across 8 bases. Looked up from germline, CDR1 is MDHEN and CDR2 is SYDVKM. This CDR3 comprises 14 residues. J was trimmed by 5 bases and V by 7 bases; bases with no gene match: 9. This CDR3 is CASNGGGTSETQYF. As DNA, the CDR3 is TGTGCCAGCAACGGGGGGGGAACCTCGGAGACCCAGTACTTC.

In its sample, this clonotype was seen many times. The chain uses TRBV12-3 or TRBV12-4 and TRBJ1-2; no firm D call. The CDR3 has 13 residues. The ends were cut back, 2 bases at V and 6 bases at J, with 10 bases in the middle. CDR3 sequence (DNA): TGTGCCAGCAGTTTACTAAGGCTCCATGGCTACACCTTC. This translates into CASSLLRLHGYTF.

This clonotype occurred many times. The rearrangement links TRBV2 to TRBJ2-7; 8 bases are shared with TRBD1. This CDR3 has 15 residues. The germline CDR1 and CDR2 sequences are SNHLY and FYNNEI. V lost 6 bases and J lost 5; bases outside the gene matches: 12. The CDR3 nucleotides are TGTGCCAGCAGCGGCCCGGTGGGACAGGTGAACGAGCAGTACTTC. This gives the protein CASSGPVGQVNEQYF.

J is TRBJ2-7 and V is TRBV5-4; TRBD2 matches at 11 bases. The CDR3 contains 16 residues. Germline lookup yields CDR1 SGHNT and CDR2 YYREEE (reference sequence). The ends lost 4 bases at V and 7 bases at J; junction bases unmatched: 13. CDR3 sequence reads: CASSRGLAEDPREQYF. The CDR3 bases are TGTGCCAGCAGCCGGGGACTAGCGGAGGACCCTAGGGAGCAGTACTTC.

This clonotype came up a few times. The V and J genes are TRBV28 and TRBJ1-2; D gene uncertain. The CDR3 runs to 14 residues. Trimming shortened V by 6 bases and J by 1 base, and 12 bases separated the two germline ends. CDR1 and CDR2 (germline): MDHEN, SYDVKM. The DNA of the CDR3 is TGTGCCAGCAGCACCCTACAGCGTAACTATGGCTACACCTTC. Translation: CASSTLQRNYGYTF.

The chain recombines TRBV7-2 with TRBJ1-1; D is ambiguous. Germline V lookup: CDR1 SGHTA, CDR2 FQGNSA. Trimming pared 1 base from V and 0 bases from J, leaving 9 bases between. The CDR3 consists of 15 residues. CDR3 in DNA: TGTGCCAGCAGCTTAGGCCTCAACTTGAACACTGAAGCTTTCTTT. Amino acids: CASSLGLNLNTEAFF.

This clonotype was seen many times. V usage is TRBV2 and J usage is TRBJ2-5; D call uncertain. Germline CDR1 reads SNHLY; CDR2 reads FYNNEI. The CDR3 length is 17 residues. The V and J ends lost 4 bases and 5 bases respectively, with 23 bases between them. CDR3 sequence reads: CASSVLSGVSPRETQYF. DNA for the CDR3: TGTGCCAGCAGTGTTCTTTCGGGCGTTTCCCCGCGGGAGACCCAGTACTTC.

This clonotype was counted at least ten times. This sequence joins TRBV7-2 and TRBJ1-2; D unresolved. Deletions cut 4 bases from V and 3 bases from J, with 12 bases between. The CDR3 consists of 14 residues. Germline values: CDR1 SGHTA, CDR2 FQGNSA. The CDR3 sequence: CASSSHSVDYGYTF. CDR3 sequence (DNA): TGTGCCAGCAGCTCCCATAGCGTAGACTATGGCTACACCTTC.

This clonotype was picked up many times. The CDR3 DNA sequence: TGTGCCAGCAGCCACGATCCGGTGAGGGGCCCCACAGATACGCAGTATTTT. It specifies CASSHDPVRGPTDTQYF. The V call is TRBV4-2, the J call TRBJ2-3, with D perhaps assigned TRBD1 or TRBD2 (5 bases each). CDR1 and CDR2 from the germline V gene are LGHNA and YNFKEQ. V lost 3 bases and J lost 2, with 18 bases in between. The CDR3 spans 17 residues.

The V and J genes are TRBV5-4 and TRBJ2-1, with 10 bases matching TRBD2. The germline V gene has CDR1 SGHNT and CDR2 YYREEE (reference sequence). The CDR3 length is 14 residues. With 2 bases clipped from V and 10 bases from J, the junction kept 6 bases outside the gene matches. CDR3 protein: CASSLAGGPREQFF. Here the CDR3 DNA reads TGTGCCAGCAGCTTAGCGGGAGGGCCCCGGGAGCAGTTCTTC.

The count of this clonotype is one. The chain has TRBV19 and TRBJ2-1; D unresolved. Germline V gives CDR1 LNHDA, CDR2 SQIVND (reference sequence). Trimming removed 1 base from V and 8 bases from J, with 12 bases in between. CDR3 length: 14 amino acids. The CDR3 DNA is TGTGCCAGTAGTATAGGGCGCCAGGTGGATGAGCAGTTCTTC. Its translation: CASSIGRQVDEQFF.

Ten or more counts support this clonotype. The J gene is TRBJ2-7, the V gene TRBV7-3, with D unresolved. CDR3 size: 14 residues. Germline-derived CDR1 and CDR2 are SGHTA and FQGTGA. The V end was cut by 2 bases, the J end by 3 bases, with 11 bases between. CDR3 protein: CASSLGVGDYEQYF. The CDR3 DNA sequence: TGTGCCAGCAGCTTAGGAGTAGGAGACTACGAGCAGTACTTC.

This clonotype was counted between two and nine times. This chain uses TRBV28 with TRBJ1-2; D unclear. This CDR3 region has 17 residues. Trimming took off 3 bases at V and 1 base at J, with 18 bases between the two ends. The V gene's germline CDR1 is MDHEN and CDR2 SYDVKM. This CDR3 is CASSFPQSEMFNYGYTF. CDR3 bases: TGTGCCAGCAGTTTCCCACAGTCCGAAATGTTTAACTATGGCTACACCTTC.

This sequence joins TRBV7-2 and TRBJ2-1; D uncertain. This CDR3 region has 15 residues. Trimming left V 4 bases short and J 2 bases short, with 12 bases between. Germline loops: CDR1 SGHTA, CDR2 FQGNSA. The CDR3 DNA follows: TGTGCCAGCAGCTCCGCCCCCTCTGCCTACAATGAGCAGTTCTTC. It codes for CASSSAPSAYNEQFF.

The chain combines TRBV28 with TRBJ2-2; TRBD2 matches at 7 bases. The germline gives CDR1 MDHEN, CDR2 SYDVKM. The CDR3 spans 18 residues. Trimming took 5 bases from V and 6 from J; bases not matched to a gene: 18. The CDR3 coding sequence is TGTGCCAGCAGTCTGCACCCCGGACTAGTTATGTTCTCCGGGGAGCTGTTTTTT. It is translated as CASSLHPGLVMFSGELFF.

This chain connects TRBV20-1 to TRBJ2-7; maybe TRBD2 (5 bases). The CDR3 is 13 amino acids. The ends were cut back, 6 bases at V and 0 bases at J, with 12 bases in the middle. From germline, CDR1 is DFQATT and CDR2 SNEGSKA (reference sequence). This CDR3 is CSANPGNSYEQYF. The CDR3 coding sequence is TGCAGTGCAAACCCGGGAAACTCCTACGAGCAGTACTTC.

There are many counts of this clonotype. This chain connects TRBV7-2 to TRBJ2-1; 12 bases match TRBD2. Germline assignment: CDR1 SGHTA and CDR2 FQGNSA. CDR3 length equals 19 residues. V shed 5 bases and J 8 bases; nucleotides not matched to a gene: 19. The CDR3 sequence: CASSRTSGRIFSAGDEQFF. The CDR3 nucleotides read TGTGCCAGCAGCCGTACTAGCGGGAGGATCTTTTCCGCCGGGGATGAGCAGTTCTTC.

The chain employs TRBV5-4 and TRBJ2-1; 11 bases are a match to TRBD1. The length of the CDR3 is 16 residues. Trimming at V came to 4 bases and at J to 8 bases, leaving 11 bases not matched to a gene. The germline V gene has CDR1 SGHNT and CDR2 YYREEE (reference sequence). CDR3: CASSTGGTGGYDEQFF. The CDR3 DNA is TGTGCCAGCAGCACCGGTGGGACAGGGGGGTACGATGAGCAGTTCTTC.

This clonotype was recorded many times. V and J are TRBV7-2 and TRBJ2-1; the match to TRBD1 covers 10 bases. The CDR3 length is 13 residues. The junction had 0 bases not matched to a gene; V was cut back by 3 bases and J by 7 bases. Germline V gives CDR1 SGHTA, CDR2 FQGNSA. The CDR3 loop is CASSLDRGNEQFF. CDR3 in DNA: TGTGCCAGCAGCTTGGACAGGGGGAATGAGCAGTTCTTC. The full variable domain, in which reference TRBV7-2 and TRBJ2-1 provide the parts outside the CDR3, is GAGVSQSPSNKVTEKGKDVELRCDPISGHTALYWYRQSLGQGLEFLIYFQGNSAPDKSGLPSDRFSAERTGGSVSTLTIQRTQQEDSAVYLCASSLDRGNEQFFGPGTRLTVL.

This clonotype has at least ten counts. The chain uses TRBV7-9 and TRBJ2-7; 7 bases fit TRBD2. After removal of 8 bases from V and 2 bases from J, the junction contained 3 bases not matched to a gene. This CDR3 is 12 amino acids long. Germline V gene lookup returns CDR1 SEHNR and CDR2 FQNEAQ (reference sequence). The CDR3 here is CASRREAYEQYF. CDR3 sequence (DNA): TGTGCCAGCCGTCGGGAGGCCTACGAGCAGTACTTC.

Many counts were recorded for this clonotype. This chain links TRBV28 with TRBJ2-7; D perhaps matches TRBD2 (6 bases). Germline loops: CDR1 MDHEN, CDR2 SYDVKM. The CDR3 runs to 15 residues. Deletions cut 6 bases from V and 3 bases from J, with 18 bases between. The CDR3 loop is CASRSYDSGVYEQYF. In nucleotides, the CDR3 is TGTGCCAGCAGAAGTTATGATAGCGGAGTCTACGAGCAGTACTTC.

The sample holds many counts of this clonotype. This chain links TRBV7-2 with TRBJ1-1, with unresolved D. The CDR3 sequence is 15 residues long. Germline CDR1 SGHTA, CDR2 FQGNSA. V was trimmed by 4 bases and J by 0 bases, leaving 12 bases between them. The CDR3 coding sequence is TGTGCCAGCAGCTCACCGGCAGATTTGAACACTGAAGCTTTCTTT. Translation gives CASSSPADLNTEAFF.

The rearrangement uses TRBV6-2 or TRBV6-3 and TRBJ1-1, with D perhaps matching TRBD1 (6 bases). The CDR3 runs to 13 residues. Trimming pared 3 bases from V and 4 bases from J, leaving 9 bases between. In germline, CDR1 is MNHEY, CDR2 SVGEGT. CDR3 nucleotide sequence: TGTGCCAGCAGTTATCGGGGGCTCACTGAAGCTTTCTTT. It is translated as CASSYRGLTEAFF.

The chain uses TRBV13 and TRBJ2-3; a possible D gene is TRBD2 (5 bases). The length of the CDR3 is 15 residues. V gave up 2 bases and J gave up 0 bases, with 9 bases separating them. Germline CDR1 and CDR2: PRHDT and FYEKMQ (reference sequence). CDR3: CASSLRRESTDTQYF. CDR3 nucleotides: TGTGCCAGCAGCTTAAGACGGGAAAGCACAGATACGCAGTATTTT.